This is a list of T cell receptor beta chains from one sample in a study of siplizumab effects on memory and regulatory T cells. Here immunoSEQ multiplex PCR was the method, and the copy in TCRdb shows in-frame clones only, minus some. The sample holds 55,000 to 80,000 clones, 79% seen once. Sequencing was performed on memory CD4+ T cells sorted from blood. The receptor set was obtained from a human donor in good health. The CDR3 runs from the conserved cysteine through the conserved F or W. A D gene is named only where the DNA matches it firmly. Clone size is not always given. Where it is, it says once, few, many or a class for expanded clones.

v_call	j_call	clone_size	d_call	cdr3_nt	cdr3_aa
TRBV19	TRBJ2-1	.	.	TGTGCCAGTAGTATAGCCACAGGGAGCTCCTACAATGAGCAGTTCTTC	CASSIATGSSYNEQFF
TRBV18	TRBJ2-3	.	TRBD1	TGTGCCAGCTCGGCGAACAGGGGGCAAGATACGCAGTATTTT	CASSANRGQDTQYF
TRBV5-4	TRBJ2-1	.	TRBD2	TGTGCCAGCAGCTCGGAACCGGGACTAGCGGGGTCTGAGCAGTTCTTC	CASSSEPGLAGSEQFF
TRBV18	TRBJ1-1	once	TRBD1	TGTGCCAGCTCACCACCGGACAGGGAGCTTTCTGAAGCTTTCTTT	CASSPPDRELSEAFF
TRBV19	TRBJ1-3	once	.	TGTGCCAGTACCGCCACATTCTCTGGAAACACCATATATTTT	CASTATFSGNTIYF
TRBV28	TRBJ1-1	few	.	TGTGCCAGTGGGCTTAACACTGAAGCTTTCTTT	CASGLNTEAFF
TRBV10-3	TRBJ1-2	.	TRBD1	TGTGCCATCACCACGACAGGGTTCTATGGCTACACCTTC	CAITTTGFYGYTF
TRBV5-1	TRBJ1-1	once	.	TGCGCCAGCAGCTCCGGAACGGGGGGGAGAGCTTTCTTT	CASSSGTGGRAFF
TRBV7-2	TRBJ1-5	.	TRBD1	TGTGCCAGCAGCCCAGGGGGTAGCAATCAGCCCCAGCATTTT	CASSPGGSNQPQHF
TRBV27	TRBJ2-3	.	.	TGTGCCAGCAGCCTGGGGGGGGGCCTTGATACGCAGTATTTT	CASSLGGGLDTQYF
TRBV10-3	TRBJ1-6	.	.	TGTGCCATCCCCCAACGGGCAGGGCCTTCGTCCTATAATTCACCCCTCCACTTT	CAIPQRAGPSSYNSPLHF
TRBV2	TRBJ1-5	few	TRBD1	TGTGCCAGCAGTGACGGAACAGGGGGCAGACAGCCCCAGCATTTT	CASSDGTGGRQPQHF
TRBV5-1	TRBJ1-1	.	.	TGCGCCAGCAGCTTGCTGATTTTCGCAACCACTGAAGCTTTCTTT	CASSLLIFATTEAFF
TRBV7-2	TRBJ2-1	once	TRBD1	TGTGCCAGCAGCTTTTATCGGGACAGTAACAATGAGCAGTTCTTC	CASSFYRDSNNEQFF
TRBV11-2	TRBJ2-7	.	TRBD2	TGTGCCAGCAGCTCGACTAGCGGGGGGCCTAGCTCCTACGAGCAGTACTTC	CASSSTSGGPSSYEQYF
TRBV25-1	TRBJ1-2	.	.	TGTGCCAGCAGTGAATTTGGCGGCTACACCTTC	CASSEFGGYTF
TRBV7-3	TRBJ1-1	once	.	TGTGCCAGCAGCTTAAGCCCCGCGGACACTGAAGCTTTCTTT	CASSLSPADTEAFF
TRBV19	TRBJ1-1	.	TRBD1	TGTGCCACTAAACAGGGGATGAACACTGAAGCTTTCTTT	CATKQGMNTEAFF
TRBV4-1	TRBJ2-3	.	TRBD2	TGCGCCAGCAGCCAAGAGTACGGCCTAGCGGTCACAGATACGCAGTATTTT	CASSQEYGLAVTDTQYF
TRBV19	TRBJ1-2	few	.	TGTGCCAGTACCATTGGGAGAAGTAGCTATGGCTACACCTTC	CASTIGRSSYGYTF
TRBV28	TRBJ1-1	.	.	TGTGCCAGCAGTTTTTCGACAACCACTGAAGCTTTCTTT	CASSFSTTTEAFF
TRBV18	TRBJ1-2	few	.	TGTGCCAGCTCCCCTCGAGAAGGGGGCTACACCTTC	CASSPREGGYTF
TRBV21-1	TRBJ2-7	.	.	TGTGCCAGCAGCTGGGAGGTGGCTCCCCCGTCCTACGAGCAGTACTTC	CASSWEVAPPSYEQYF
TRBV11-3	TRBJ2-5	.	.	TGTGCCAGCAGCTTATTGTCAGGAGAGACCCAGTACTTC	CASSLLSGETQYF
TRBV7-9	TRBJ2-1	.	.	TGTGCCAGCAGCCAACCCTCCAGGGGAAATGAGCAGTTCTTC	CASSQPSRGNEQFF
TRBV5-6	TRBJ2-5	.	.	TGTGCCAGCAGCCCAGGGGTCAGATACCAAGAGACCCAGTACTTC	CASSPGVRYQETQYF
TRBV6-5	TRBJ1-5	.	.	TGTGCCAGCAGTTACTCCGGGAAGCAGCCCCAGCATTTT	CASSYSGKQPQHF
TRBV28	TRBJ1-4	.	TRBD1	TGTGCCAGCACCCCTCCCATACAGGGGCGAAAACTGTTTTTT	CASTPPIQGRKLFF
TRBV2	TRBJ2-1	few	.	TGTGCCAGCAGTGTTTTGTTGGGGTCCCACAATGAGCAGTTCTTC	CASSVLLGSHNEQFF
TRBV10-3	TRBJ1-5	.	TRBD1	TGTGCCATCAGTGAGTCAGAGGGGGCTCAGCCCCAGCATTTT	CAISESEGAQPQHF
TRBV7-9	TRBJ1-6	few	.	TGTGCCAGCAGCTACTCGGTTCAGGGGCCGAACTCCTATAATTCACCCCTCCACTTT	CASSYSVQGPNSYNSPLHF
TRBV5-1	TRBJ1-1	.	TRBD1	TGCGCCAGCAGCTCCGGGACAGGGAGCGAAGCTTTCTTT	CASSSGTGSEAFF
TRBV6-5	TRBJ1-2	.	.	TGTGCCAGCAGTTACGATAGGCTCGGTCCTGGCTACACCTTC	CASSYDRLGPGYTF
TRBV7-9	TRBJ2-7	.	.	TGTGCCAGCAGCTTAAGTATGGTCCACGAGCAGTACTTC	CASSLSMVHEQYF
TRBV4-3	TRBJ2-3	.	.	TGCGCCAGCAGCCAAGGGGGGGCCCAGACAGATACGCAGTATTTT	CASSQGGAQTDTQYF
TRBV28	TRBJ2-4	.	.	TGTGCCACCCTTTCCGGGGGCAAAAACATTCAGTACTTC	CATLSGGKNIQYF
TRBV7-2	TRBJ1-1	.	TRBD1	TGTGCCAGCAGCTTCAACAGGGGGGCTTTCTTT	CASSFNRGAFF
TRBV9	TRBJ1-2	.	.	TGTGCCAGCAGCGTCTCCCAGGGGCGGTCGGAAGGCTACACCTTC	CASSVSQGRSEGYTF
TRBV11-2	TRBJ2-5	.	TRBD1	TGTGCCAGCAGCTTCTTTCGTGGACAGGTCCAAGAGACCCAGTACTTC	CASSFFRGQVQETQYF
TRBV5-6	TRBJ1-2	.	.	TGTGCCAGCAGCGTCGAGATGGCTGGCTACACCTTC	CASSVEMAGYTF
TRBV5-1	TRBJ2-7	.	TRBD2	TGCGCCAGCAGCTTGGGGACTAGCGGGGACGAGCAGTACTTC	CASSLGTSGDEQYF
TRBV11-2	TRBJ1-5	.	.	TGTGCCAGCAGCTATTTGGCTTCGGGCAATCAGCCCCAGCATTTT	CASSYLASGNQPQHF
TRBV10-3	TRBJ2-2	.	.	TGTGCCATCAGTGAGTCCAGGGTTGACACCGGGGAGCTGTTTTTT	CAISESRVDTGELFF
TRBV9	TRBJ2-3	.	TRBD1	TGTGCCAGCAGCGCTCTAGGGACAGGGAACACAGATACGCAGTATTTT	CASSALGTGNTDTQYF
TRBV10-3	TRBJ1-4	once	.	TGTGCCATCAGTGATCCTGCCCAGAGTGGGGAAAAACTGTTTTTT	CAISDPAQSGEKLFF
TRBV6-1	TRBJ2-3	.	.	TGTGCCAGCAGTGAAAAAAGGGCCTGGGATACGCAGTATTTT	CASSEKRAWDTQYF
TRBV11-2	TRBJ2-3	.	TRBD1	TGTGCCAGCAGCCCAAGGACAGGGAAGACAGATACGCAGTATTTT	CASSPRTGKTDTQYF
TRBV30	TRBJ1-3	.	.	TGTTGGGGGGACGGAGGTGGAAACACCATATATTTT	CWGDGGGNTIYF
TRBV5-4	TRBJ2-5	.	TRBD1	TGTGCCAGCAGTTGGACAGGGGGCACGGGAGAGACCCAGTACTTC	CASSWTGGTGETQYF
TRBV5-4	TRBJ1-2	.	TRBD1	TGTGCCAGCAGCCAGGGACAGGAAAACTATGGCTACACCTTC	CASSQGQENYGYTF